This entry lists 14 T cell receptor beta chains sequenced from one sample in a study of blood T cell repertoires in COVID-19. TCRdb's copy holds only in-frame clones and misses some; the assay was immunoSEQ multiplex PCR. The top ten hold approximately 7.4% of the sample, which has about 68,000 clones, nearly 90% seen once. Sequenced input: peripheral blood. Receptors were obtained from a man aged 45 to 65 with active COVID-19.

The J gene is TRBJ2-2, the V gene TRBV27, with 11 bases fitting TRBD1. V shed 5 bases, J shed 8 bases, and the junction held 4 bases outside the gene matches. This CDR3 is built from 14 residues. Germline V lookup: CDR1 MNHEY, CDR2 SMNVEV (reference sequence). This CDR3 reads CASSRTGGLGELFF. The CDR3 DNA sequence: TGTGCCAGCAGTCGGACAGGGGGCTTAGGGGAGCTGTTTTTT.

CDR3 sequence: CASTSLGGAAGELFF. The DNA for the CDR3 is TGTGCCAGCACCTCATTGGGGGGGGCGGCCGGGGAGCTGTTTTTT. The chain recombines TRBV2 with TRBJ2-2, with D possibly matching TRBD2 (7 bases). The V gene lost 7 bases and the J gene lost 6 bases, with 18 bases spanning the gap. This CDR3 spans 15 amino acids. From germline, CDR1 is SNHLY and CDR2 FYNNEI.

This clone has a single count. The genes are TRBV5-1 and TRBJ1-2; 7 nucleotides match TRBD1. The CDR3 sequence is 15 residues long. Germline trimming cut 4 bases from V and 4 bases from J; bases unmatched to any gene: 10. Germline assignment: CDR1 SGHRS and CDR2 YFSETQ. CDR3 in amino acids: CASSPQTGTLYGYTF. As DNA, the CDR3 is TGCGCCAGCAGCCCGCAGACAGGGACGCTCTATGGCTACACCTTC.

This rearrangement joins TRBV5-5 to TRBJ1-2, with D perhaps TRBD1 (6 bases). The CDR3 is 15 amino acids. Germline-derived CDR1 and CDR2 are SGHKS and YYEKEE (reference sequence). Trimming removed 0 bases from V and 4 bases from J, with 13 bases in between. In DNA form, the CDR3 reads TGTGCCAGCAGCTTGGAAGGACAGACGACCTATGGCTACACCTTC. This codes for CASSLEGQTTYGYTF.

This clone has only a few counts. J is TRBJ1-1 and V is TRBV5-8; D ambiguous. V was trimmed by 4 bases and J by 8 bases, leaving 12 bases between them. The CDR3 totals 12 residues. CDR1 SGHTS and CDR2 YDEGEE come from the germline V gene. DNA for the CDR3: TGTGCCAGCAGCCGGGAACTAGGCGAAGCTTTCTTT. Its protein is CASSRELGEAFF.

The rearrangement joins TRBV21-1 to TRBJ2-7; the D call TRBD1 from the table was never checked on the DNA. TRBV21-1 is described as a pseudogene. The CDR3 has 16 residues. CDR3 loop: CASSKEDRGLGYEQYF. The CDR3 region has the DNA TGTGCCAGCAGCAAAGAGGACAGGGGGCTGGGGTACGAGCAGTACTTC.

The chain combines TRBV7-2 with TRBJ2-7; a weak D match, TRBD2 (6 bases). The V gene lost 0 bases and the J gene lost 2 bases, with 14 bases spanning the gap. The CDR3 runs 16 residues. The germline V gene encodes CDR1 SGHTA and CDR2 FQGNSA. Here the CDR3 reads CASSLAGGRSPYEQYF. CDR3 DNA sequence: TGTGCCAGCAGCTTAGCCGGGGGACGGAGCCCCTACGAGCAGTACTTC.

V is TRBV9 and J is TRBJ2-7; D might be TRBD1 (6 bases). The CDR3 is 14 amino acids. CDR1 and CDR2 (germline): SGDLS, YYNGEE. V dropped 0 bases and J dropped 2 bases, with 9 bases sitting between them. CDR3 sequence (DNA): TGTGCCAGCAGCGTAGGGGGACAACCCTACGAGCAGTACTTC. Protein product: CASSVGGQPYEQYF.

The CDR3 nucleotides read TGTGCCAGCAGTTACTCGCGTGCGGGGAATGAGCAGTTCTTC. Encoded protein: CASSYSRAGNEQFF. The chain carries TRBV6-5 and TRBJ2-1, with D perhaps matching TRBD2 (6 bases). Trimming cost V 0 bases and J 7 bases, with 10 bases left between them. Germline CDR1 reads MNHEY; CDR2 reads SVGAGI. The CDR3 runs to 14 residues.

This chain joins TRBV6-5 and TRBJ1-5; weak D call: TRBD1 (6 bases). From germline, CDR1 is MNHEY and CDR2 SVGAGI. V lost 8 bases to trimming and J lost 8 bases, with 19 bases between them. The CDR3 consists of 14 residues. Here the CDR3 DNA reads TGTGCCAGCCGCCGGACAGATCTTGAGGAGCCCCAGCATTTT. Encoded protein: CASRRTDLEEPQHF.

This clone was observed a few times. The J gene is TRBJ2-7, the V gene TRBV5-6, with 11 nucleotides matching TRBD1. Per the germline V gene, CDR1 is SGHDT and CDR2 is YYEEEE. The CDR3 sequence is 15 residues long. The V gene end was trimmed by 7 bases and the J gene end by 3 bases; junction bases not matched to a gene: 9. In DNA form, the CDR3 reads TGTGCCAGCGGGGACAGGGGGACTCAAAACTACGAGCAGTACTTC. It specifies CASGDRGTQNYEQYF.

The chain uses TRBV11-2 and TRBJ2-5; maybe TRBD2 (6 bases). The ends were cut back, 0 bases at V and 5 bases at J, with 10 bases in the middle. Germline V gives CDR1 SGHAT, CDR2 FQNNGV. This CDR3 has 14 residues. CDR3 in DNA: TGTGCCAGCAGCTTAGAGGGGGGTGGGGAGACCCAGTACTTC. Its translation is CASSLEGGGETQYF. The whole variable domain, filled in from reference TRBV11-2 and TRBJ2-5, reads EAGVAQSPRYKIIEKRQSVAFWCNPISGHATLYWYQQILGQGPKLLIQFQNNGVVDDSQLPKDRFSAERLKGVDSTLKIQPAKLEDSAVYLCASSLEGGGETQYFGPGTRLLVL.

This sequence joins TRBV19 and TRBJ2-5, with 10 nucleotides matching TRBD2. The CDR3 has 17 amino acids. Germline trimming cut 5 bases from V and 5 bases from J; bases unmatched to any gene: 14. From germline, CDR1 is LNHDA and CDR2 SQIVND (reference sequence). The CDR3 protein is CASSRGLAGAGGETQYF. For the CDR3, the DNA is TGTGCCAGTAGTCGGGGTCTAGCGGGGGCCGGGGGGGAGACCCAGTACTTC. Together with reference TRBV19 and TRBJ2-5, the CDR3 gives the full variable domain: DGGITQSPKYLFRKEGQNVTLSCEQNLNHDAMYWYRQDPGQGLRLIYYSQIVNDFQKGDIAEGYSVSREKKESFPLTVTSAQKNPTAFYLCASSRGLAGAGGETQYFGPGTRLLVL.

This clone came up many times. The CDR3 bases are TGTGCCAGCAGTCAACAGGGGGCCTACGAGCAGTACTTC. This codes for CASSQQGAYEQYF. This chain links TRBV27 with TRBJ2-7; 8 bases agree with TRBD1. V lost 5 bases and J lost 2; bases outside the gene matches: 2. Germline V lookup: CDR1 MNHEY, CDR2 SMNVEV (reference sequence). This CDR3 comprises 13 residues.